This passage covers 27 T cell receptor beta chains from one sample sequenced in a study of T cell responses to AZD1222 COVID-19 vaccine. Data came from immunoSEQ multiplex PCR; TCRdb stores just in-frame clones and leaves some out. The sample has over 130,000 clones, and its top ten clones hold 2.2%. Sequencing input: peripheral blood. These receptors originate from an adult in good health.

This chain joins TRBV23-1 and TRBJ1-6; D is unresolved. TRBV23-1 is assigned to the ORF class and has an uncertain function. Trimming removed 4 bases from V and 7 bases from J, with 20 bases in between. This CDR3 contains 17 residues. The CDR3 DNA reads TGCGCCAGCAGTCTTTTTAGGTGTCCGCGGAGAAATTCACCCCTCCACTTT. Translation: CASSLFRCPRRNSPLHF.

V is TRBV19 and J is TRBJ2-2; 7 positions match TRBD1. CDR3 length: 14 amino acids. Germline values: CDR1 LNHDA, CDR2 SQIVND (reference sequence). J was trimmed by 0 bases and V by 6 bases; bases with no gene match: 1. The CDR3 DNA reads TGTGCCAGTAGGGACAGGTCGAACACCGGGGAGCTGTTTTTT. It is translated as CASRDRSNTGELFF.

V usage is TRBV28 and J usage is TRBJ1-1; D is uncertain. The germline CDR1 and CDR2 sequences are MDHEN and SYDVKM. This CDR3 is 14 amino acids long. Deletions cut 3 bases from V and 4 bases from J, with 12 bases between. The CDR3 spells CASSFVGFATEAFF. CDR3 DNA sequence: TGTGCCAGCAGTTTTGTGGGTTTCGCCACTGAAGCTTTCTTT.

This rearrangement joins TRBV4-2 to TRBJ2-7, with TRBD2 as a possible D gene (6 bases). The CDR3 has 13 residues. Germline CDR1 reads LGHNA; CDR2 reads YNFKEQ. Trimming took 4 bases from V and 5 from J, leaving 12 bases between them. The CDR3 is CASSPGWGDEQYF. CDR3 coding DNA: TGTGCCAGCAGCCCTGGATGGGGGGACGAGCAGTACTTC.

V and J are TRBV11-1 and TRBJ1-1; tentative D call: TRBD1 (6 bases). Germline lookup yields CDR1 SGHAT and CDR2 FQDESV (reference sequence). This CDR3 spans 15 amino acids. The ends were cut back, 5 bases at V and 0 bases at J, with 13 bases in the middle. This chain's CDR3 is CASSPPTGVNTEAFF. The CDR3 DNA is TGTGCCAGCAGCCCCCCGACAGGAGTGAACACTGAAGCTTTCTTT.

This chain links TRBV3-1 (or the pseudogene TRBV3-2) with TRBJ1-1; D is perhaps TRBD1 (5 bases). V dropped 1 base and J dropped 1 base, with 10 bases sitting between them. This CDR3 is built from 15 residues. Germline V gene lookup returns CDR1 LGHDT and CDR2 YNNKEL (reference sequence). CDR3 sequence (DNA): TGTGCCAGCAGCCAAGGGACACACAGGAACACTGAAGCTTTCTTT. Amino acids: CASSQGTHRNTEAFF.

The chain is built from TRBV5-1 and TRBJ1-1; 7 nucleotides match TRBD1. The germline gives CDR1 SGHRS, CDR2 YFSETQ. CDR3 length: 13 residues. Trimming removed 4 bases from V and 3 bases from J; junction bases left unmatched: 3. CDR3 in amino acids: CASSRGTDTEAFF. The CDR3 DNA follows: TGCGCCAGCAGCCGCGGGACAGACACTGAAGCTTTCTTT.

The rearrangement links TRBV27 to TRBJ1-1, with a tentative D call TRBD1 (5 bases). This CDR3 contains 15 residues. V shed 6 bases and J shed 3 bases, with 17 bases lying between them. In germline, CDR1 is MNHEY, CDR2 SMNVEV (reference sequence). This CDR3 is CASRGSRRGDTEAFF. CDR3 nucleotides: TGTGCCAGCAGGGGGTCCCGCCGGGGGGACACTGAAGCTTTCTTT.

This rearrangement joins TRBV5-1 to TRBJ1-2, with D possibly TRBD1 on 6 matching bases. The CDR3 totals 16 residues. V lost 4 bases and J 5 bases, leaving 21 bases between the germline ends. Germline loops: CDR1 SGHRS, CDR2 YFSETQ. The CDR3: CASSTLTGPRDYGYTF. The CDR3 region has the DNA TGCGCCAGCAGCACACTGACAGGCCCGAGGGATTATGGCTACACCTTC.

The CDR3 reads CASSLGPPAGGQETQYF. The CDR3 bases are TGTGCCAGCAGCTTAGGGCCCCCAGCGGGGGGCCAAGAGACCCAGTACTTC. The J gene is TRBJ2-5, the V gene TRBV7-2, with 9 bases that match TRBD2. This CDR3 contains 17 residues. The germline V gene has CDR1 SGHTA and CDR2 FQGNSA. J was trimmed by 1 base and V by 1 base; bases with no gene match: 7.

The chain carries TRBV6-1 and TRBJ2-5, with TRBD1 identical over 7 bases. Unmatched junction bases numbered 2, after V lost 3 bases and J lost 4 bases. The CDR3 is 13 amino acids. Germline loops: CDR1 MNHNS, CDR2 SASEGT. CDR3 loop: CASSETGLETQYF. The CDR3 DNA reads TGTGCCAGCAGTGAGACAGGGTTAGAGACCCAGTACTTC.

J is TRBJ1-1 and V is TRBV5-5; no reliable D call. V was shortened by 1 base and J by 3 bases, with 10 bases between the two germline ends. The V gene's germline CDR1 is SGHKS and CDR2 YYEKEE (reference sequence). The CDR3 length is 14 residues. DNA of the CDR3: TGTGCCAGCAGCTTGCTGGGAAGAGACACTGAAGCTTTCTTT. Amino acid sequence: CASSLLGRDTEAFF. Combining the CDR3 with reference TRBV5-5 and TRBJ1-1 gives the whole variable domain DAGVTQSPTHLIKTRGQQVTLRCSPISGHKSVSWYQQVLGQGPQFIFQYYEKEERGRGNFPDRFSARQFPNYSSELNVNALLLGDSALYLCASSLLGRDTEAFFGQGTRLTVV.

CDR3 residues: CASSLDPTPGNTIYF. DNA for the CDR3: TGTGCCAGCAGCTTAGATCCCACGCCTGGAAACACCATATATTTT. The chain uses TRBV11-3 and TRBJ1-3; D gene ambiguous. Looked up from germline, CDR1 is SGHNT and CDR2 is YENEEA. Trimming pared 0 bases from V and 2 bases from J, leaving 8 bases between. CDR3 length: 15 amino acids. The full variable domain, in which reference TRBV11-3 and TRBJ1-3 provide the parts outside the CDR3, is EAGVVQSPRYKIIEKKQPVAFWCNPISGHNTLYWYLQNLGQGPELLIRYENEEAVDDSQLPKDRFSAERLKGVDSTLKIQPAELGDSAVYLCASSLDPTPGNTIYFGEGSWLTVV.

The V call is TRBV15, the J call TRBJ1-5; 7 positions match TRBD1. Germline V gene lookup returns CDR1 LNHNV and CDR2 YYDKDF (reference sequence). With V trimmed by 3 bases and J by 3 bases, 11 bases remained unmatched. This CDR3 is built from 17 residues. As DNA, the CDR3 is TGTGCCACCAGCAGTGTAGGACAGGCGGCAGCCAATCAGCCCCAGCATTTT. Amino acids: CATSSVGQAAANQPQHF.

The chain is built from TRBV6-5 and TRBJ1-6; the D is unclear. Germline V gene lookup returns CDR1 MNHEY and CDR2 SVGAGI. The CDR3 runs 15 residues. Trimming stripped 8 bases from V and 7 bases from J, with 18 bases between. In DNA form, the CDR3 reads TGTGCCAGCTTTGAGGGTTGGCGGCGGAATTCACCCCTCCACTTT. Translation gives CASFEGWRRNSPLHF.

The chain recombines TRBV19 with TRBJ1-2; D unresolved. The V and J ends lost 4 bases and 3 bases respectively, with 3 bases between them. Germline loops: CDR1 LNHDA, CDR2 SQIVND (reference sequence). The length of the CDR3 is 11 residues. The DNA of the CDR3 is TGTGCCAGTAGTACCGACTATGGCTACACCTTC. Its translation is CASSTDYGYTF.

The J gene is TRBJ2-1, the V gene TRBV28, with 10 bases aligning to TRBD1. CDR3 size: 15 residues. The V gene end was trimmed by 5 bases and the J gene end by 6 bases; junction bases not matched to a gene: 7. Per the germline V gene, CDR1 is MDHEN and CDR2 is SYDVKM. This CDR3 reads CASSPPGQGSNEQFF. The CDR3 DNA is TGTGCCAGCAGTCCGCCGGGACAGGGGAGCAATGAGCAGTTCTTC.

The gene calls are TRBV5-1 and TRBJ2-7; D possibly uses TRBD1 or TRBD2 (5 bases each). Trimming removed 0 bases at V and 6 bases at J, with 16 bases between. The CDR3 consists of 15 residues. Per the germline V gene, CDR1 is SGHRS and CDR2 is YFSETQ. The CDR3 DNA reads as TGCGCCAGCAGCTTGGGTCCCCAGGGACCGCCCGAGCAGTACTTC. Protein sequence: CASSLGPQGPPEQYF. The full variable domain, completed using reference TRBV5-1 and TRBJ2-7, is KAGVTQTPRYLIKTRGQQVTLSCSPISGHRSVSWYQQTPGQGLQFLFEYFSETQRNKGNFPGRFSGRQFSNSRSEMNVSTLELGDSALYLCASSLGPQGPPEQYFGPGTRLTVT.

This rearrangement joins TRBV7-9 to TRBJ2-3; 8 bases align to TRBD1. V was clipped by 4 bases and J by 5 bases; unmatched bases: 11. The CDR3 is made up of 16 amino acids. Germline CDR1 and CDR2: SEHNR and FQNEAQ (reference sequence). CDR3: CASSSRNGQGLDTQYF. For the CDR3, the DNA is TGTGCCAGCAGCTCCCGGAACGGACAGGGATTAGATACGCAGTATTTT.

This chain uses TRBV5-1 with TRBJ2-1; the match to TRBD1 covers 7 bases. V was clipped by 4 bases and J by 5 bases; unmatched bases: 6. CDR1 is SGHRS, CDR2 YFSETQ, per germline. The CDR3 totals 14 residues. The CDR3 is CASSMGDSHNEQFF. As DNA, the CDR3 is TGCGCCAGCAGCATGGGGGACAGCCACAATGAGCAGTTCTTC.

V and J are TRBV7-2 and TRBJ2-7; D not resolved. Trimming removed 5 bases at V and 3 bases at J, with 17 bases between. CDR3 length equals 15 residues. Germline V lookup: CDR1 SGHTA, CDR2 FQGNSA. This CDR3 reads CASSPTALQGYEQYF. CDR3 DNA: TGTGCCAGCAGCCCCACGGCGCTCCAAGGCTACGAGCAGTACTTC. The full variable domain, with the rest looked up from reference TRBV7-2 and TRBJ2-7, is GAGVSQSPSNKVTEKGKDVELRCDPISGHTALYWYRQSLGQGLEFLIYFQGNSAPDKSGLPSDRFSAERTGGSVSTLTIQRTQQEDSAVYLCASSPTALQGYEQYFGPGTRLTVT.

V gene TRBV18 combines with J gene TRBJ1-1; D is possibly TRBD1 (5 bases). This CDR3 is 12 amino acids long. CDR1 is KGHSH, CDR2 LQKENI, per germline. V lost 3 bases and J 5 bases, leaving 7 bases between the germline ends. The CDR3 nucleotides are TGTGCCAGCTCACCCCAGGGTACTGAAGCTTTCTTT. As protein: CASSPQGTEAFF. Supplemented by reference TRBV18 and TRBJ1-1, the full variable domain reads NAGVMQNPRHLVRRRGQEARLRCSPMKGHSHVYWYRQLPEEGLKFMVYLQKENIIDESGMPKERFSAEFPKEGPSILRIQQVVRGDSAAYFCASSPQGTEAFFGQGTRLTVV.

The J gene is TRBJ1-1, the V gene TRBV27; 7 bases align to TRBD1. Unmatched junction bases numbered 7, after V lost 3 bases and J lost 3 bases. CDR3 length: 15 residues. Looked up from germline, CDR1 is MNHEY and CDR2 is SMNVEV (reference sequence). The CDR3 DNA is TGTGCCAGCAGTTTGTCTCAGGGGGGGGACACTGAAGCTTTCTTT. This encodes CASSLSQGGDTEAFF.

The J gene is TRBJ2-2, the V gene TRBV5-1; D is unresolved. V dropped 0 bases and J dropped 3 bases, with 0 bases sitting between them. This CDR3 is 12 amino acids long. CDR1 and CDR2 (germline): SGHRS, YFSETQ. DNA of the CDR3: TGCGCCAGCAGCTTGGACACCGGGGAGCTGTTTTTT. Encoded protein: CASSLDTGELFF.

This chain connects TRBV30 to TRBJ2-5; the D call may be TRBD1 or TRBD2 (6 bases each). V was clipped by 2 bases and J by 5 bases, with 18 bases between them. This CDR3 has 15 amino acids. Per germline, CDR1 GTSNPN and CDR2 SVGIG (reference sequence). The CDR3 bases are TGTGCCTGGAGTTCGGGGGCGTTACTCGGGGAGACCCAGTACTTC. Translation: CAWSSGALLGETQYF.

The chain is built from TRBV7-2 and TRBJ2-4; 7 nucleotides match TRBD1. This CDR3 region has 16 residues. The V gene's germline CDR1 is SGHTA and CDR2 FQGNSA. Trimming removed 4 bases from V and 3 bases from J; junction bases left unmatched: 9. The CDR3 is CASSSYRGYGKNIQYF. The DNA of the CDR3 is TGTGCCAGCAGCTCATACAGGGGTTATGGCAAAAACATTCAGTACTTC.

The chain links TRBV10-3 to TRBJ1-1, with 11 bases fitting TRBD1. The CDR3 is 14 amino acids. Trimming at V came to 6 bases and at J to 8 bases, leaving 8 bases not matched to a gene. In germline, CDR1 is ENHRY, CDR2 SYGVKD. As DNA, the CDR3 is TGTGCCATCAGAAACCAGGACAGGGGGCAAGAAGCTTTCTTT. It specifies CAIRNQDRGQEAFF.